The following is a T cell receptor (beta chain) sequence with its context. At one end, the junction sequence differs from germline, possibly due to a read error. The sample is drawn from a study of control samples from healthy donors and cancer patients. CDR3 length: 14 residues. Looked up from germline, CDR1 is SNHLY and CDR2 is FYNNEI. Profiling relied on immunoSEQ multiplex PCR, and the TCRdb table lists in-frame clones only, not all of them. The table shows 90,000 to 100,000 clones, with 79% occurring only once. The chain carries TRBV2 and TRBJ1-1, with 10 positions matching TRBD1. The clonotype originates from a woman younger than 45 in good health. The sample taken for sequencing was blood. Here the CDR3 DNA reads TGTGCCAGTAGTGCTCGGACAGGGGGCACTGAAGCTTTCTTT. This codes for CASSARTGGTEAFF.